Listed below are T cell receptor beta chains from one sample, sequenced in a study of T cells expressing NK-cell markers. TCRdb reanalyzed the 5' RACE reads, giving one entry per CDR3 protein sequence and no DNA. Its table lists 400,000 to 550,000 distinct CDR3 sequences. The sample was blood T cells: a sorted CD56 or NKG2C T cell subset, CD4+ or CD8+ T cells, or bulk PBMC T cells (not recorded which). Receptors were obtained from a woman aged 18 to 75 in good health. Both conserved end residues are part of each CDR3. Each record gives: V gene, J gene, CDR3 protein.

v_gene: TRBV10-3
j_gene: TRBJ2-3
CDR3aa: CAISDRLAGATTDTQYF

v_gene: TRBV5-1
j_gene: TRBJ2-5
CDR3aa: CASSPPRAGGPRETQYF

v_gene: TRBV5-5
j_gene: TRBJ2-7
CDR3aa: CASREPGQRYEQYF

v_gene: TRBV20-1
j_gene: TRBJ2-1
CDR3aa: CSAREAGGGSSYNEQFF

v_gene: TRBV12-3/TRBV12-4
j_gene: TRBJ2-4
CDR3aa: CASSGGTSGSLAKNIQYF

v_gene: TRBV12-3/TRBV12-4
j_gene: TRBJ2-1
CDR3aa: CASSLREGSEQFF

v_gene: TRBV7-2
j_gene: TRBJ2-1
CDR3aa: CASSLVSRTTGDNEQFF

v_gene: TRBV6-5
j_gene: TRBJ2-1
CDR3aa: CASSYSVGGPSNEQFF

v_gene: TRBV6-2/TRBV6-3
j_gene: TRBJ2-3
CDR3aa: CASSLPGTPDTQYF

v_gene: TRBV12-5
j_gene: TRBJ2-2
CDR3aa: CASGLVFVAGELFF

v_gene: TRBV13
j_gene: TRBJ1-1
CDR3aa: CASSLDGSRGRNTEAFF

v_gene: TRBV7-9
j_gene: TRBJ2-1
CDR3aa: CASSSSGTGDEQFF

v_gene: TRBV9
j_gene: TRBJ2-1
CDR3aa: CASSTASGASDNEQFF

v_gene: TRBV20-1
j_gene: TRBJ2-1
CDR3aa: CSASPAYVISGGSYNEQFF

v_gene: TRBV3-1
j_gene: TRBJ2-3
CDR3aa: CASSQDPPTTQYF

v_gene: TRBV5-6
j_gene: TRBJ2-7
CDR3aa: CASSLPFKEQYF

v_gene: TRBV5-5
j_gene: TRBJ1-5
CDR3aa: CASSLKGGSPGHF

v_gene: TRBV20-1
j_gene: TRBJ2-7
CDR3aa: CSAREASGTYEQYF

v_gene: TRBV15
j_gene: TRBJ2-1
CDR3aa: CATSRGPGGYNEQFF

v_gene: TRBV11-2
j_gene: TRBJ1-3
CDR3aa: CASSLEVWGSGNTIYF

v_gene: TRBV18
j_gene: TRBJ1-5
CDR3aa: CASSPNGRNQPQHF

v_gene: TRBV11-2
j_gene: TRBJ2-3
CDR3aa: CASSLPGFGTDTQYF

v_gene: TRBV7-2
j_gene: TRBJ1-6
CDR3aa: CASSFRSGSPLHF

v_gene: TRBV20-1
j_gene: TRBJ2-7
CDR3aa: CSARDRMALTYEQYF

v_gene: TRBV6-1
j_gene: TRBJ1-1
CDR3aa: CASRKHSNTEAFF

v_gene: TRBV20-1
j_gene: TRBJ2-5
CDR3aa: CSADRTTETQYF

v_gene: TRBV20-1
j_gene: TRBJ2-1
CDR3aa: CSARNGGGYNEQFF

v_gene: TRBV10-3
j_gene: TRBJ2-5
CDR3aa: CAISGTGRETQYF

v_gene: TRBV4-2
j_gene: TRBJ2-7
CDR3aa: CASSQHPGQGREQYF

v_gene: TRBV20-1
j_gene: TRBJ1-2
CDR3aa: CSARLLGRPAGYTF

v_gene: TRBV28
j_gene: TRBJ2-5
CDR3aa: CASIFRGLASQETQYF

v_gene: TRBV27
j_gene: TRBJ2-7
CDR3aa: CASSLGGIPHEQYF

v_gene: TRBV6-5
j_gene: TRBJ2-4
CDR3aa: CASSYSGLAVQYF